Listed below are T cell receptor beta chains from one sample, sequenced in a study of shared T cell receptors in the human thymus. TCRdb keeps only in-frame clones here, not all; method: immunoSEQ multiplex PCR. Of 450,000 to 650,000 clones in the sample, approximately 80% were seen once. These sequences were also reported in another study, on human thymus T cells.

The source material was thymocytes. The source is a boy under two years old with a congenital heart defect. Each CDR3 is given with its conserved first and last residue. A clone size is listed for some rows: how often the clone was seen (once, few, many), or a class if it is expanded.

clone size	V gene	J gene	CDR3 protein
once	TRBV5-1	TRBJ2-1	CASSSGGVAGSEQFF
NA	TRBV30	NA	CAWSGTGVPYEQYF
NA	TRBV7-9	TRBJ2-1	CASSCRLAGGIYNEQFF
few	TRBV30	TRBJ1-2	CAWIPTGQPNNYGYTF
NA	TRBV5-1	TRBJ2-2	CASSAPGAGGPTGELFF
NA	TRBV7-6	TRBJ2-2	CASSLGDGGVNTGELFF
few	TRBV5-4	TRBJ1-5	CASSSGGEQPQHF
NA	TRBV29-1	NA	CSVGDRAVSHEQYF
NA	TRBV4-3	TRBJ2-5	CASSQATGGGETQYF
NA	TRBV19	TRBJ1-5	CASRRYRGEQPQHF
NA	TRBV5-1	TRBJ2-3	CASSLNQRRTDTQYF
NA	TRBV6-5	TRBJ1-2	CASIPSWGGGYGYTF
NA	TRBV6-1	TRBJ2-7	CATTDSSLSYEQYF
NA	TRBV6-1	TRBJ1-2	CASSPKRDTRRGYTF
NA	TRBV12-5	TRBJ2-7	CASSGGPSALYEQYF
few	TRBV30	TRBJ2-6	CAWRSGALRDSGANVLTF
few	TRBV29-1	TRBJ1-2	CSGGGWLGYTF
once	TRBV27	TRBJ2-3	CASSSLAGPSTDTQYF
few	TRBV5-6	TRBJ2-7	CASSHTSSHEQYF
NA	TRBV21-1	TRBJ2-1	CASSNKPGGRGEQFF
NA	TRBV4-2	TRBJ2-4	CASSQDRQGAKNIQYF
NA	TRBV28	TRBJ2-7	CASSSSSGYEQYF
NA	TRBV5-4	TRBJ1-1	CASSLGAQGLEAFF
once	TRBV7-2	TRBJ2-7	CASSLAGVSYEQYF
NA	TRBV18	TRBJ1-1	CASSPQGVGTEAFF
NA	TRBV5-1	TRBJ2-5	CASSPGTSGSQETQYF
NA	TRBV4-1	TRBJ2-1	CASSHFSGGYNEQFF
NA	TRBV5-6	TRBJ2-1	CASSGRLAGGPRNEQFF
NA	TRBV15	TRBJ1-5	CATSRDSSNQPQHF
NA	TRBV6-6	TRBJ1-2	CAVGQPPYGYTF
NA	TRBV19	TRBJ2-3	CASSTGTRSTDTQYF
NA	TRBV10-3	TRBJ2-7	CAIRVTGVHEQYF
NA	TRBV7-5	TRBJ2-3	CVRSLALTGPTDTQYF
few	TRBV9	TRBJ1-3	CASSAPGWGTMGGNTIYF
NA	TRBV7-2	TRBJ2-7	CASSPRRAANYEQYF
NA	TRBV28	TRBJ2-1	CASREDKTLGSYNEQFF
NA	TRBV6-1	TRBJ2-7	CASSGRDRGYEQYF
NA	TRBV29-1	TRBJ2-1	CSVDSLWRDGAVF
NA	TRBV4-2	TRBJ2-7	CASSQVQGHYYEQYF
NA	TRBV15	TRBJ2-3	CATSTRLAGPTDTQYF
few	TRBV27	TRBJ2-7	CASSSGLAGGEQYF
NA	TRBV30	TRBJ2-3	CAWSPGQTLPTDTQYF
once	TRBV6-4	TRBJ2-1	CASSVYGTGHNGSNEQFF
NA	TRBV27	TRBJ1-1	CASSKGQRLLNTEAFF
NA	TRBV7-2	TRBJ2-7	CASSLLPGGLNQQYF
NA	TRBV30	TRBJ1-1	CAWRSKDSLTFLADTEAFF
NA	TRBV27	TRBJ2-1	CASSLLGTSGTSYNEQFF
once	TRBV7-2	TRBJ2-3	CASSLTLIRASGSGDTQYF
NA	TRBV19	TRBJ1-5	CASTLGQLNQPQHF
NA	TRBV27	TRBJ2-3	CASSPPPTSGKVQDTQYF
NA	TRBV5-6	TRBJ2-7	CASSLVVGGAAVDEQYF
NA	TRBV30	TRBJ1-4	CAWSGLGTRNEKLFF
NA	TRBV12-5	TRBJ1-2	CASGLVSRDINYGYTF
NA	TRBV11-2	TRBJ1-1	CASTQGSDTEAFF
NA	TRBV5-1	TRBJ2-3	CASSQYRTDTQYF
NA	TRBV7-2	TRBJ2-7	CASSLDLRQGTHF
NA	TRBV4-3	TRBJ1-2	CASSQDRECRHGYTF